This TCR beta chain originates from a study of T cells in Graves' hyperthyroidism and ophthalmopathy. Amplification of TCR beta CDR3 regions was performed using RNA transcripts as template. HTBI primers drove first-round RT-PCR of the TCR CDR3. TCRdb recomputed calls from the multiplex PCR reads with MiXCR, one row per CDR3 protein. The table shows some 770,000 distinct CDR3 sequences, with roughly 15% occurring only once. Graves' hyperthyroidism without ophthalmopathy progression within 18 months was termed stable. Criteria for exclusion of patients were uncontrolled infection, other autoimmune disease, pregnancy or lactation. Diagnoses used clinical symptoms, serum thyroxine and TRAb, thyroid ultrasound and orbital computed tomography. The length of the CDR3 is 14 residues. In germline, CDR1 is SGHTA, CDR2 FQGNSA. V shed 3 bases and J shed 8 bases, with 14 bases lying between them. Study-wide results and limits: Using 13 V-J features, a model discriminated ophthalmopathy from stable hyperthyroidism.

With regard to this clonotype: Its antigen remains unknown.

The chain recombines TRBV7-2 with TRBJ2-1; TRBD1 is a possible D gene (7 bases). This sequence was found in a man between 18 and 35 years old with Graves' hyperthyroidism. Sequencing was carried out using blood. CDR3 protein: CASSFQGGTHEQFF. The CDR3 nucleotides read TGTGCCAGCAGCTTCCAGGGGGGCACACATGAGCAGTTCTTC.